This is a list of T cell receptor beta chains from one sample in a study of T cell repertoires in cytomegalovirus infection. Antigens for these TCRs are unknown. TCRdb fed the reads into MiXCR, producing one record per CDR3 protein. This table holds 110,000 or so distinct CDR3 sequences, roughly 31% found once. Material: CD8+ T cells from cultured PBMCs, obtained from culture after CMV antigen stimulation. These receptors were taken from a human donor in good health (CMV status not recorded). Some clones in this sample may be carry-over from other donors' samples. The CDR3 runs from the conserved cysteine through the conserved F or W. The D gene is left open where the match is weak. Rows give clone size only sometimes, using once, few, many, or a class for an expanded clone.

clone_size	d_call	v_call	j_call	cdr3_aa	cdr3_nt
few	TRBD1	TRBV28	TRBJ2-5	CASSFSGTDMYQETQYF	TGTGCCAGCAGTTTTTCCGGGACAGATATGTACCAAGAGACCCAGTACTTC
few	NA	TRBV12-3/TRBV12-4	TRBJ1-2	CASSLARGLYGYTF	TGTGCCAGCAGTTTAGCGCGGGGGTTATATGGCTACACCTTC
many	NA	TRBV7-2	TRBJ2-7	CASSFRPRGSDQPYEQYF	TGTGCCAGCAGCTTTCGGCCCCGAGGGTCGGATCAGCCTTACGAGCAGTACTTC
NA	NA	TRBV6-8	TRBJ1-2	CASSYQTGAMGGYTF	TGTGCCAGCAGTTACCAAACCGGGGCTATGGGTGGCTACACCTTC
NA	TRBD2	TRBV2	TRBJ2-1	CASVEGGGPGEQFF	TGTGCCAGCGTAGAAGGCGGGGGGCCGGGTGAGCAGTTCTTC
NA	TRBD2	TRBV7-1	TRBJ2-1	CASSSIGGTSGPPGNEQFF	TGTGCCAGCAGCTCGATAGGGGGTACTAGCGGGCCACCGGGGAATGAGCAGTTCTTC
NA	NA	TRBV7-6	TRBJ2-5	CASSPSVRVTSEETQYF	TGTGCCAGCAGCCCTTCCGTCAGGGTCACGTCCGAAGAGACCCAGTACTTC
few	NA	TRBV6-2/TRBV6-3	TRBJ1-2	CATATGNYGYTF	TGTGCCACCGCGACAGGAAACTATGGCTACACCTTC
few	NA	TRBV19	TRBJ1-2	CASSSVGIYGYTF	TGTGCCAGTAGTTCGGTGGGGATCTATGGCTACACCTTC
few	TRBD1	TRBV4-1	TRBJ1-5	CASSQVDRGKSSNQPQHF	TGCGCCAGCAGCCAAGTGGACAGGGGGAAGAGTAGCAATCAGCCCCAGCATTTT
NA	TRBD2	TRBV25-1	TRBJ2-1	CASRLTSGGNNEQFF	TGTGCCAGCAGACTTACTAGCGGGGGGAACAATGAGCAGTTCTTC
NA	TRBD1	TRBV10-3	TRBJ2-7	CAIVSLDRGSYEQYF	TGTGCCATCGTCTCTTTAGACAGGGGCTCCTACGAGCAGTACTTC